This T cell receptor (beta chain) emerged from a study of blood T cells in healthy people across ages. Study-wide points: Getting older went along with TCR beta diversity per million T cells dropping roughly linearly.

Germline values: CDR1 DFQATT, CDR2 SNEGSKA (reference sequence). V lost 0 bases, J lost 3 bases, and 11 bases lay in between. The CDR3 spans 14 residues. Each sample provided at least 5.5 micrograms of extracted total RNA. With a J-beta primer mix and a sample-barcoded 5' primer, a second PCR ran about 7 to 12 cycles. In TCRdb, the 5' RACE reads were re-called with MiXCR into one record per CDR3 protein. The sample holds over 600,000 distinct CDR3 sequences, around 38% seen once. Comment on this clonotype: As yet, its antigen is unknown.

Input material: blood. The clonotype originates from a man at least 80 years old in good health. The rearrangement uses TRBV20-1 and TRBJ1-1; tentatively, D is TRBD1 (6 bases). CDR3 nucleotide sequence: TGCAGTGCTAGAGATGTCAGGGGAGACACTGAAGCTTTCTTT. Translation: CSARDVRGDTEAFF.